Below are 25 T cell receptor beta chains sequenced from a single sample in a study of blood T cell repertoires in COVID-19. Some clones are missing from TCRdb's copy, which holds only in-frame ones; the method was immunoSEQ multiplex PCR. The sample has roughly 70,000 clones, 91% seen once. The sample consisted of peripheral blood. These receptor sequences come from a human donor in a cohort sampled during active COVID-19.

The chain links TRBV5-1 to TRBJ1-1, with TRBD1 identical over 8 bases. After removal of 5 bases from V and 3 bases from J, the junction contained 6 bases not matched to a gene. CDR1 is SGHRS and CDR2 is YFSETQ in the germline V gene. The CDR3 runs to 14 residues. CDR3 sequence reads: CASSRGTGDTEAFF. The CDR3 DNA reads TGCGCCAGCAGTCGAGGGACAGGAGACACTGAAGCTTTCTTT.

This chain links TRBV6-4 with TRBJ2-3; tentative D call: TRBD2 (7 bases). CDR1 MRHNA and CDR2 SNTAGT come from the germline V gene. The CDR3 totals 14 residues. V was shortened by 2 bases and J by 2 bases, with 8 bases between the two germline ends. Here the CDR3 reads CASSDGGATDTQYF. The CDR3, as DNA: TGTGCCAGCAGTGACGGGGGGGCCACAGATACGCAGTATTTT.

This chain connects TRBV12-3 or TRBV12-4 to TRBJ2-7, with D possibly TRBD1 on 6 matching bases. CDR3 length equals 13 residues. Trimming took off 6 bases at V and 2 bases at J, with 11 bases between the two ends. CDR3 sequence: CASRGGATYEQYF. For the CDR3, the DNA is TGTGCCAGCAGAGGGGGAGCAACCTACGAGCAGTACTTC.

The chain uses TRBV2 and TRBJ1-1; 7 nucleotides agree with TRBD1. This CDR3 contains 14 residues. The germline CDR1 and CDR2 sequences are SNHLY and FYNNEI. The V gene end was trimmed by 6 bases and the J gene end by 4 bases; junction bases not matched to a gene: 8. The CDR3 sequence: CASSGRYRGTEAFF. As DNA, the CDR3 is TGTGCCAGCAGCGGCCGGTACAGGGGCACTGAAGCTTTCTTT.

The CDR3 reads CRRQGRESNQPQHF. The CDR3 DNA reads as TGCAGAAGACAGGGCCGGGAAAGCAATCAGCCCCAGCATTTT. V is TRBV29-1 and J is TRBJ1-5; 7 bases agree with TRBD1. The CDR3 consists of 14 residues. CDR1 and CDR2 (germline): SQVTM, ANQGSEA.

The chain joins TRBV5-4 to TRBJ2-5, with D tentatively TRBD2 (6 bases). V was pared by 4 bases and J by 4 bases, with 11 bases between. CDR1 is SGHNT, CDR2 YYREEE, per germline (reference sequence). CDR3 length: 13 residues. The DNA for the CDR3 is TGTGCCAGCAGCAGGGGACTTATAGAGACCCAGTACTTC. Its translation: CASSRGLIETQYF.

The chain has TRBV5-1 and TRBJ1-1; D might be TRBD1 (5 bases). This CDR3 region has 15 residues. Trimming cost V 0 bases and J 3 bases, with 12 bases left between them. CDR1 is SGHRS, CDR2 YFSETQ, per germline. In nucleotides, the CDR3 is TGCGCCAGCAGCTTGGGTCTGGCAGGGTACACTGAAGCTTTCTTT. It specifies CASSLGLAGYTEAFF.

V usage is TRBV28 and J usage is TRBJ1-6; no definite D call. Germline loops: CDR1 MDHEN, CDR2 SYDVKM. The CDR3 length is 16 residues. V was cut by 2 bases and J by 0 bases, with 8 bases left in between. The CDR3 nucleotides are TGTGCCAGCAGTTTACCTATCCTCTCCTATAATTCACCCCTCCACTTT. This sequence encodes CASSLPILSYNSPLHF.

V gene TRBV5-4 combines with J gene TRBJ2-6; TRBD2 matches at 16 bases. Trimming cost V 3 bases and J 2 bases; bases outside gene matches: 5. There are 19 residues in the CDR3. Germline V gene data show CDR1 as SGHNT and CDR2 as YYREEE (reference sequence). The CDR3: CASSYSGLAGGPGANVLTF. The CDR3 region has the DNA TGTGCCAGCAGCTACTCGGGACTAGCGGGGGGGCCTGGGGCCAACGTCCTGACTTTC.

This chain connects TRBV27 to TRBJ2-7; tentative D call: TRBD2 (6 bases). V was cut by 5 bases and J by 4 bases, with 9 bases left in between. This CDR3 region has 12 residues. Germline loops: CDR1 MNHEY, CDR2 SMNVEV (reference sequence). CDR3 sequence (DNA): TGTGCCAGCAGTCCGGGGGTTTACGAGCAGTACTTC. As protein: CASSPGVYEQYF.

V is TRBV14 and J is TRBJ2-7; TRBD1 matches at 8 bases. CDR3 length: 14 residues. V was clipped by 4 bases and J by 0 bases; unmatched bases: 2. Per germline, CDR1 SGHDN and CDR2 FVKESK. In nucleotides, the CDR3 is TGTGCCAGCAGCCGAGGACAGGGCTCCTACGAGCAGTACTTC. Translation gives CASSRGQGSYEQYF.

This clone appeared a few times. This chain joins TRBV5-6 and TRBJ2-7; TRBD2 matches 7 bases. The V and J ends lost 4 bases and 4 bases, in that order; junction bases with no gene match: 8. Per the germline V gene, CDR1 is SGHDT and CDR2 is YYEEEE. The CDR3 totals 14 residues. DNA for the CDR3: TGTGCCAGCAGCCCGGGACTAAAGGGATACGAGCAGTACTTC. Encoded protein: CASSPGLKGYEQYF.

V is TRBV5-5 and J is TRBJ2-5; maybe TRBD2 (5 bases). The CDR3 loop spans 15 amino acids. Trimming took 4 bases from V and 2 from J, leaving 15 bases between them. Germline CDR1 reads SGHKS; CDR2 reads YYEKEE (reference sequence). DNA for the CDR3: TGTGCCAGCAGCAGCAAGGGCCTAGCTCAAGAGACCCAGTACTTC. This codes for CASSSKGLAQETQYF.

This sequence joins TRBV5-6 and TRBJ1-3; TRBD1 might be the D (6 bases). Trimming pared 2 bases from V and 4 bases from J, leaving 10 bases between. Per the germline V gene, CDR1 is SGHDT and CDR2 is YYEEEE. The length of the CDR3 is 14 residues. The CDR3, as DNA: TGTGCCAGCAGCTTTACAGGGAAGGGAAACACCATATATTTT. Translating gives CASSFTGKGNTIYF.

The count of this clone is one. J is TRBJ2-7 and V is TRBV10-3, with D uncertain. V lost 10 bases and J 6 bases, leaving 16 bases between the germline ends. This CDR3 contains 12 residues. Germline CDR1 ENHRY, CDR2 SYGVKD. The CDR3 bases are TGTGCCACGGCGGATCTTGCGAGCGAGCAGTACTTC. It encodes CATADLASEQYF.

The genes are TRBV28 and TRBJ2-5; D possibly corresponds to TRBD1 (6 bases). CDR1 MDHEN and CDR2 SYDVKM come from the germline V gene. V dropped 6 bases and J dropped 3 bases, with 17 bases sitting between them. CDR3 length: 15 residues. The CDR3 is CASRSVKGVEETQYF. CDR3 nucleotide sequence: TGTGCCAGCAGGAGCGTAAAGGGGGTGGAAGAGACCCAGTACTTC.

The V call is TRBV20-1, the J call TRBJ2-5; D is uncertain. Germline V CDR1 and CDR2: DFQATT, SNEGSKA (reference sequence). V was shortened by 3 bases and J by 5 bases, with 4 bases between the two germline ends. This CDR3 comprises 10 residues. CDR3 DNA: TGCAGTGCTAGTCAGGAGACCCAGTACTTC. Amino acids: CSASQETQYF.

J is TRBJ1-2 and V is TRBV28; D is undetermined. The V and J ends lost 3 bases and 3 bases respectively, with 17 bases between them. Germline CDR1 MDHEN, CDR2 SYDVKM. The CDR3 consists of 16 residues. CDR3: CASSFVLVGEDYGYTF. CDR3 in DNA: TGTGCCAGCAGTTTCGTTTTGGTGGGAGAGGACTATGGCTACACCTTC.

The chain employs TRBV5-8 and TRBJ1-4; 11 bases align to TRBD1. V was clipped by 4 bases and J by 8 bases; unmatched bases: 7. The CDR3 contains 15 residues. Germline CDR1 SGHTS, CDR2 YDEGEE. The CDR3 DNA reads TGTGCCAGCAGCCGAGGACAGGGGGCACACGAAAAACTGTTTTTT. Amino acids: CASSRGQGAHEKLFF.

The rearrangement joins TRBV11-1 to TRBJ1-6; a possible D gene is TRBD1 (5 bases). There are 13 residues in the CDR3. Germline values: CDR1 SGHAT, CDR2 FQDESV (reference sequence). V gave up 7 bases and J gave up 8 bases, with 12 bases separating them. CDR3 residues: CASTPGGDSPLHF. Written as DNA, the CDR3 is TGTGCCAGCACCCCGGGGGGGGATTCACCCCTCCACTTT.

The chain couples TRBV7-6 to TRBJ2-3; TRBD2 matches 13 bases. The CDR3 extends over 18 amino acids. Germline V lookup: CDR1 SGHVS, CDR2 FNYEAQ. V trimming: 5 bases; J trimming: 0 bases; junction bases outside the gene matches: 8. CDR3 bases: TGTGCCAGCAGCCCCGGACTAGCGGGGGCTACTAGCACAGATACGCAGTATTTT. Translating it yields CASSPGLAGATSTDTQYF.

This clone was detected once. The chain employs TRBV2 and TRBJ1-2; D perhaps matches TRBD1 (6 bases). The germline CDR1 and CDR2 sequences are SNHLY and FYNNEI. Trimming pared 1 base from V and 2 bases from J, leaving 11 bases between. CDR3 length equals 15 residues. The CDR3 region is CASSEGAGVNYGYTF. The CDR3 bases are TGTGCCAGCAGTGAAGGGGCAGGGGTAAACTATGGCTACACCTTC.

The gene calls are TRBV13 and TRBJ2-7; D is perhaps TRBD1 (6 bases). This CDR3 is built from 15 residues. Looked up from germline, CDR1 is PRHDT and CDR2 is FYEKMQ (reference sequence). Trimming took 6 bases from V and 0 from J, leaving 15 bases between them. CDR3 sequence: CASRSGTTSSYEQYF. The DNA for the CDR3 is TGTGCCAGCAGGTCCGGGACAACAAGCTCCTACGAGCAGTACTTC.

The CDR3 nucleotides read TGTGCCACAATAGCGGGGGCCAACTCCTACGAGCAGTACTTC. Its protein product is CATIAGANSYEQYF. The V call is TRBV10-3, the J call TRBJ2-7; 9 nucleotides align to TRBD2. The CDR3 covers 14 residues. Germline V gives CDR1 ENHRY, CDR2 SYGVKD. V lost 10 bases and J lost 0; bases outside the gene matches: 7.

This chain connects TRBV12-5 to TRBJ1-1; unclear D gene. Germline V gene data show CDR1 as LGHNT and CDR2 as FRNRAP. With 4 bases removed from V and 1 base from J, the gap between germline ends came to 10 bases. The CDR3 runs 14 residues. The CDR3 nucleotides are TGTGCTAGTGGTTCGACTCTCGGGAACACTGAAGCTTTCTTT. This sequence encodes CASGSTLGNTEAFF.